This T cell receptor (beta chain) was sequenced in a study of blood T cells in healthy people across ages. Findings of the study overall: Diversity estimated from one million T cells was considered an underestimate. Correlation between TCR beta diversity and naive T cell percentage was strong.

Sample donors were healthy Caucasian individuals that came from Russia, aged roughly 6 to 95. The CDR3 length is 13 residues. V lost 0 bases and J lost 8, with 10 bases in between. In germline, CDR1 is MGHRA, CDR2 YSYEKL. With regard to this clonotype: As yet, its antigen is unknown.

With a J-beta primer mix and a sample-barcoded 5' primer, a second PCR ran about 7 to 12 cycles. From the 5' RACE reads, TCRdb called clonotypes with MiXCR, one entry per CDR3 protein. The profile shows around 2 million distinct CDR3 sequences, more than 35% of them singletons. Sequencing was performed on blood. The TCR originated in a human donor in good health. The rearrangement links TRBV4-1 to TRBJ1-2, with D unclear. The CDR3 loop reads CASSQEVWVGYTF. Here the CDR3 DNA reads TGCGCCAGCAGCCAAGAAGTCTGGGTCGGCTACACCTTC.